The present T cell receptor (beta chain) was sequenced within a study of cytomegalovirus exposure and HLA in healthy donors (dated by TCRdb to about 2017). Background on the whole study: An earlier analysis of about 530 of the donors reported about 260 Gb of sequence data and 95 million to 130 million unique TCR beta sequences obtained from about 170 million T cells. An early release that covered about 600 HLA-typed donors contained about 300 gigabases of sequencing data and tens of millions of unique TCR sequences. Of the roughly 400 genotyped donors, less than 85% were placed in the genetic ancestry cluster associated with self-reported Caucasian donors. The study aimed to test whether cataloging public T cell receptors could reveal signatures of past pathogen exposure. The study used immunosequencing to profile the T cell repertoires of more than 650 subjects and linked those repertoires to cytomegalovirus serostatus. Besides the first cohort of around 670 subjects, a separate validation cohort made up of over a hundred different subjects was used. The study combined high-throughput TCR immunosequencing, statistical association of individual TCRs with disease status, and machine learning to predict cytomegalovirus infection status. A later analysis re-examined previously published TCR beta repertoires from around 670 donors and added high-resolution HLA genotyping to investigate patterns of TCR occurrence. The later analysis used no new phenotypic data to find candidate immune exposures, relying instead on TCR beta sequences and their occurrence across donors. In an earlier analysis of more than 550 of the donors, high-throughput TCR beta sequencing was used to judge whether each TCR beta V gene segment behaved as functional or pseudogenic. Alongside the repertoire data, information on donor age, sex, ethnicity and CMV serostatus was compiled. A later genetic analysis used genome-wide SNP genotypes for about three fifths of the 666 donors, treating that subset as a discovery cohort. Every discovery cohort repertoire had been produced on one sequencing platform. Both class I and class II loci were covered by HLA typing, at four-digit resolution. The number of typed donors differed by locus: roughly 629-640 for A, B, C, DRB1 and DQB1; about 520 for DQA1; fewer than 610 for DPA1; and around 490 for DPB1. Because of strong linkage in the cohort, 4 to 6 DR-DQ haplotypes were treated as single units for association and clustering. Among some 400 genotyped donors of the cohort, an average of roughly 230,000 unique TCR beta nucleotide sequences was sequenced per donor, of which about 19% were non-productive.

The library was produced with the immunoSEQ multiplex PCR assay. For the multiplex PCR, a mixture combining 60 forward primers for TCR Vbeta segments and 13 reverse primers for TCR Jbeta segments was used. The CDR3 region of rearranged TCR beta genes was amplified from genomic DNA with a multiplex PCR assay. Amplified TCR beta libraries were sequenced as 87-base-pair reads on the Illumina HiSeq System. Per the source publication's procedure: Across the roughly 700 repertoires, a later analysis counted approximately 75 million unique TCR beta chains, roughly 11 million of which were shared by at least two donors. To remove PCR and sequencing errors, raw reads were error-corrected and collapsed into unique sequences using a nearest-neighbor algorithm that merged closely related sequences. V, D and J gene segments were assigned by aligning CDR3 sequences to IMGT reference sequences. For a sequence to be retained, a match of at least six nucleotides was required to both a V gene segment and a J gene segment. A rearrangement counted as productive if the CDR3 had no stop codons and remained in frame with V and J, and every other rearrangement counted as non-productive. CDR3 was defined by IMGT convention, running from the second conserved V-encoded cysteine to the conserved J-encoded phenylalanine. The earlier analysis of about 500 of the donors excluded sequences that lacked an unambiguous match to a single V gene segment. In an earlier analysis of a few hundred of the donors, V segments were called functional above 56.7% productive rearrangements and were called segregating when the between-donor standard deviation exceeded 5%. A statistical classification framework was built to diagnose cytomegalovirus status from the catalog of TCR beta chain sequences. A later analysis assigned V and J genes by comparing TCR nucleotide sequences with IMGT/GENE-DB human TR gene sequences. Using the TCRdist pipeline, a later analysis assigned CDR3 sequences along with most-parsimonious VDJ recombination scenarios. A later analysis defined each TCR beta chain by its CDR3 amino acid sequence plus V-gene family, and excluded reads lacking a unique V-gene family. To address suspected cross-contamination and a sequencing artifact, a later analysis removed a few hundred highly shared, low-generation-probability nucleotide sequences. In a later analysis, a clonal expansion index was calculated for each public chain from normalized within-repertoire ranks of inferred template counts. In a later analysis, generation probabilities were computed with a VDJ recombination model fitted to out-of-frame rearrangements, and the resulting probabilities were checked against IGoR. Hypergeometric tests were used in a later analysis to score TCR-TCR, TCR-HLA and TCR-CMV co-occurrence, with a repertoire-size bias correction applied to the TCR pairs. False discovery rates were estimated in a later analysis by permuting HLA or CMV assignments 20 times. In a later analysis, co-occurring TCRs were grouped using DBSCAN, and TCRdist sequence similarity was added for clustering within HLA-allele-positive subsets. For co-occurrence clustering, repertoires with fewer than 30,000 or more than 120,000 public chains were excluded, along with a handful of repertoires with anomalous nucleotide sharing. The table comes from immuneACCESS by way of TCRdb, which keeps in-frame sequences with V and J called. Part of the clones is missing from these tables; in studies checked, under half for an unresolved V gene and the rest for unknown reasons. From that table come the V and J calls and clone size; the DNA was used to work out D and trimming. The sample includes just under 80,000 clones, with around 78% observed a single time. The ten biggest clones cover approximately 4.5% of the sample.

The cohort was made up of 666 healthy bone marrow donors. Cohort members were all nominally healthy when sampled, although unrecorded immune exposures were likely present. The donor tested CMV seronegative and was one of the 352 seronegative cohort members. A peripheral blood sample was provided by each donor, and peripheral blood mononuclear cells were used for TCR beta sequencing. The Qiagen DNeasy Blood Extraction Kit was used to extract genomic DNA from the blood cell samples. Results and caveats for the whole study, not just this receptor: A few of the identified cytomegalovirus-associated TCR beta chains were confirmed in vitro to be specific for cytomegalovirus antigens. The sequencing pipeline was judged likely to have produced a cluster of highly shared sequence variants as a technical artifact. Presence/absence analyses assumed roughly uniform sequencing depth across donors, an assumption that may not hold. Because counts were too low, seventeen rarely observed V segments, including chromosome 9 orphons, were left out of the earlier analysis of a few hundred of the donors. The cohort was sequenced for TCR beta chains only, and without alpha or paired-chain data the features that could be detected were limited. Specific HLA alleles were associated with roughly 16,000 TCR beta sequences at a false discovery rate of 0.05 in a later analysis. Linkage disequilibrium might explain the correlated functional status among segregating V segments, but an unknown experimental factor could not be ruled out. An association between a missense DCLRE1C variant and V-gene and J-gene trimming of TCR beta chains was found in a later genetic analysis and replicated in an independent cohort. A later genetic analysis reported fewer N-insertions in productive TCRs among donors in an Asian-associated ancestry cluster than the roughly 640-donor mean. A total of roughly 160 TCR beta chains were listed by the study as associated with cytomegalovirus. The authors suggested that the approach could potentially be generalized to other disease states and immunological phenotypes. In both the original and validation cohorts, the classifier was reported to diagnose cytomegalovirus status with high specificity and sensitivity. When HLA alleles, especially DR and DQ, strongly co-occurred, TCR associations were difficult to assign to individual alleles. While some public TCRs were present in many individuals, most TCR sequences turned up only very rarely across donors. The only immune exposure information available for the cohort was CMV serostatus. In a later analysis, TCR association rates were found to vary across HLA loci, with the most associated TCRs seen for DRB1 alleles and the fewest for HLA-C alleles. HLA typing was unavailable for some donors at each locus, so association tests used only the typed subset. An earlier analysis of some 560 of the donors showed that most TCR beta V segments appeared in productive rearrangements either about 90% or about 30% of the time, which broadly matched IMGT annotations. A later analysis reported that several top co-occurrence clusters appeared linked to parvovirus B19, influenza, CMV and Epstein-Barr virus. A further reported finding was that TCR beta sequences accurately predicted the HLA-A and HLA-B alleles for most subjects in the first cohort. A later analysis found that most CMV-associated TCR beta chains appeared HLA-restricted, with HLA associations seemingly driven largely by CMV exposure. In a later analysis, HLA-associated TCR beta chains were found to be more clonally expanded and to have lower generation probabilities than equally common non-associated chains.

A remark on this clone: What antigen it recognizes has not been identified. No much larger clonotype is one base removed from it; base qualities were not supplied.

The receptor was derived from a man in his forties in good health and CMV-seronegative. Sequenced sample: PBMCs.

The nucleotide sequence reads as follows: TGTGCCAGCAGCGTAGCTCAGGGTACTGGAAACACCATATATTTT. It encodes CASSVAQGTGNTIYF. The chain joins TRBV9 to TRBJ1-3; the D gene is perhaps TRBD1, on 5 matching bases. The germline V gene sets CDR1 to SGDLS and CDR2 to YYNGEE. The CDR3 goes from the cysteine to the phenylalanine over 15 residues. The only DNA kept is the CDR3, 45 bases in frame from the first base. V and J lose 0 bases and 2 bases, and a span of 9 bases separates them.